The 18 T cell receptor beta chains below were found in one sample sequenced in a study of blood T cell repertoires in COVID-19. The method was immunoSEQ multiplex PCR; TCRdb's version includes in-frame clones alone and lacks a portion of them. The data contain 110,000 to 150,000 clones, 80% to 90% of them singletons. Sequenced: peripheral blood. The receptors here all came from a woman aged 80 or over with acute or convalescent COVID-19.

The rearrangement uses TRBV7-2 and TRBJ2-3, with TRBD2 as a possible D gene (7 bases). The length of the CDR3 is 15 residues. Deletions cut 1 base from V and 4 bases from J, with 12 bases between. Germline CDR1 and CDR2: SGHTA and FQGNSA. CDR3 nucleotides: TGTGCCAGCAGCTTAGTGGGGGGGGCGTCAGATACGCAGTATTTT. Translated, it gives CASSLVGGASDTQYF.

The genes are TRBV29-1 and TRBJ1-2; no clear D. The CDR3 runs 12 residues. V dropped 5 bases and J dropped 1 base, with 8 bases sitting between them. Germline CDR1 reads SQVTM; CDR2 reads ANQGSEA. Written as DNA, the CDR3 is TGCAGCGTTCTAAGACTTAACTATGGCTACACCTTC. Residues: CSVLRLNYGYTF.

The chain is built from TRBV5-1 and TRBJ1-1; possibly TRBD1 for D (5 bases). Germline V lookup: CDR1 SGHRS, CDR2 YFSETQ. The V and J ends lost 2 bases and 3 bases respectively, with 8 bases between them. CDR3 size: 13 residues. CDR3 nucleotide sequence: TGCGCCAGCAGCTTCAGGGAGGACACTGAAGCTTTCTTT. Translating it yields CASSFREDTEAFF.

J is TRBJ1-4 and V is TRBV7-2; 9 positions agree with TRBD1. V was pared by 5 bases and J by 7 bases, with 8 bases of the junction left unmatched. In germline, CDR1 is SGHTA, CDR2 FQGNSA. The length of the CDR3 is 15 residues. For the CDR3, the DNA is TGTGCCAGCAGCCCTCAACAGGGGGCTTTTGAAAAACTGTTTTTT. It specifies CASSPQQGAFEKLFF.

J is TRBJ2-1 and V is TRBV5-1, with 9 bases matching TRBD2. The ends lost 4 bases at V and 8 bases at J; junction bases unmatched: 10. This CDR3 region has 15 residues. Germline V gives CDR1 SGHRS, CDR2 YFSETQ. Here the CDR3 DNA reads TGCGCCAGCAGCCCATTTGCGGGGGGGCGGGATGAGCAGTTCTTC. Its translation is CASSPFAGGRDEQFF.

This clone was detected once. The CDR3 DNA reads TGTGCCAGCTCACCACCGGGCCCAGGTCCAGGGGCCCAGCATTTT. It specifies CASSPPGPGPGAQHF. J is TRBJ1-5 and V is TRBV18; D might be TRBD1 (6 bases). The CDR3 covers 15 residues. V lost 0 bases and J lost 11, with 17 bases in between. CDR1 and CDR2 from the germline V gene are KGHSH and LQKENI.

V is TRBV14 and J is TRBJ1-3; TRBD1 aligns across 8 bases. Germline V CDR1 and CDR2: SGHDN, FVKESK. The CDR3 has 15 residues. The V and J ends lost 4 bases and 0 bases, in that order; junction bases with no gene match: 2. The CDR3 DNA reads TGTGCCAGCAGCCCCACAGGGGGCTCTGGAAACACCATATATTTT. It codes for CASSPTGGSGNTIYF.

For this clone: Other DNA sequences in this sample translate to the same CDR3. This chain connects TRBV2 to TRBJ1-2, with 10 bases aligning to TRBD1. J gave up 5 bases and V 6 bases, and 3 bases lay outside the gene matches. This CDR3 has 13 residues. Germline CDR1 is SNHLY and CDR2 is FYNNEI. The chain's CDR3 is CASSLGQGYGYTF. The CDR3 bases are TGTGCCAGCAGCCTGGGACAGGGGTATGGCTACACCTTC.

The V call is TRBV29-1, the J call TRBJ1-1, with D hard to call. V was cut by 3 bases and J by 0 bases, with 8 bases left in between. This CDR3 region has 13 residues. The germline V gene has CDR1 SQVTM and CDR2 ANQGSEA. The CDR3 reads CSVDLSMNTEAFF. As DNA, the CDR3 is TGCAGCGTTGATCTGAGCATGAACACTGAAGCTTTCTTT.

V is TRBV10-3 and J is TRBJ1-5, with D perhaps matching TRBD1 (6 bases). Germline V lookup: CDR1 ENHRY, CDR2 SYGVKD. The CDR3 covers 14 residues. V lost 8 bases and J lost 0, with 11 bases in between. Written as DNA, the CDR3 is TGTGCCATCGCTGGGACAAATAGCAATCAGCCCCAGCATTTT. Translating gives CAIAGTNSNQPQHF.

V and J are TRBV30 and TRBJ1-2; D possibly corresponds to TRBD1 (5 bases). Germline V gene data show CDR1 as GTSNPN and CDR2 as SVGIG (reference sequence). The CDR3 sequence is 14 residues long. Trimming removed 4 bases from V and 4 bases from J, with 16 bases in between. This CDR3 is CAWNRRGEGYGYTF. In DNA form, the CDR3 reads TGTGCCTGGAACAGACGGGGGGAAGGCTATGGCTACACCTTC.

The rearrangement uses TRBV18 and TRBJ2-1; tentative D call: TRBD1 (5 bases). V dropped 3 bases and J dropped 4 bases, with 13 bases sitting between them. The CDR3 has 15 residues. Per the germline V gene, CDR1 is KGHSH and CDR2 is LQKENI. CDR3 bases: TGTGCCAGCTCACCGCAGGGAACCCCTTACAATGAGCAGTTCTTC. Protein product: CASSPQGTPYNEQFF.

The chain uses TRBV2 and TRBJ2-4; 7 bases fit TRBD1. Germline-derived CDR1 and CDR2 are SNHLY and FYNNEI. The ends lost 4 bases at V and 3 bases at J; junction bases unmatched: 3. The CDR3 is 14 amino acids. The CDR3 nucleotides are TGTGCCAGCAGTGGGGACAGTCGCAAAAACATTCAGTACTTC. Its protein product is CASSGDSRKNIQYF.

In nucleotides, the CDR3 is TGCAGCGTCAAGGGACAGATGAACACTGAAGCTTTCTTT. Translation gives CSVKGQMNTEAFF. J is TRBJ1-1 and V is TRBV29-1; 7 bases map to TRBD1. V was pared by 6 bases and J by 0 bases, with 4 bases of the junction left unmatched. Germline V gene sequence: CDR1 SQVTM, CDR2 ANQGSEA. The CDR3 sequence is 13 residues long. The variable domain in full, completed from reference TRBV29-1 and TRBJ1-1, reads SAVISQKPSRDICQRGTSLTIQCQVDSQVTMMFWYRQQPGQSLTLIATANQGSEATYESGFVIDKFPISRPNLTFSTLTVSNMSPEDSSIYLCSVKGQMNTEAFFGQGTRLTVV.

V and J are TRBV12-3 or TRBV12-4 and TRBJ2-3; 9 bases line up with TRBD2. V lost 6 bases to trimming and J lost 6 bases; unmatched junction nucleotides: 4. The CDR3 covers 13 residues. The CDR3 DNA reads TGTGCCAGCAGCCGCGGGGGGGCGGATACGCAGTATTTT. Its translation: CASSRGGADTQYF.

This chain links TRBV13 with TRBJ1-1; 7 bases map to TRBD1. The germline V gene encodes CDR1 PRHDT and CDR2 FYEKMQ (reference sequence). V was pared by 5 bases and J by 0 bases, with 15 bases of the junction left unmatched. CDR3 length equals 18 residues. The CDR3 spells CASSPHWGQPTMNTEAFF. The CDR3 nucleotides are TGTGCCAGCAGCCCACATTGGGGACAGCCTACTATGAACACTGAAGCTTTCTTT.

This clone occurred once. J is TRBJ2-5 and V is TRBV30, with 8 bases lining up with TRBD2. This CDR3 is 15 amino acids long. Germline lookup yields CDR1 GTSNPN and CDR2 SVGIG (reference sequence). With V trimmed by 1 base and J by 3 bases, 7 bases remained unmatched. The CDR3 bases are TGTGCCTGGAGTGGAACAGCGGGGGCGAAAGAGACCCAGTACTTC. Protein product: CAWSGTAGAKETQYF.

The gene calls are TRBV21-1 and TRBJ2-3; the D call of TRBD1 is as the table states it, not checked on the DNA. TRBV21-1 is labeled a pseudogene. The length of the CDR3 is 15 residues. The CDR3 coding sequence is TGTGCCAGTAGGGGATTGGGCAGGGGGCCAGATACGCAGTATTTT. It translates to CASRGLGRGPDTQYF.